These 32 T cell receptor beta chains came from one sample sequenced in a study of control samples from healthy donors and cancer patients. Produced via immunoSEQ multiplex PCR; TCRdb's table is partial and in-frame only. The specimen's table records roughly 200,000 clones. Material: blood. All receptors come from a woman between 25 and 40 years old in good health.

The rearrangement joins TRBV6-6 to TRBJ1-1; maybe TRBD1 (6 bases). The ends were cut back, 1 base at V and 8 bases at J, with 14 bases in the middle. CDR1 and CDR2 (germline): MNHNY, SVGAGI (reference sequence). There are 14 residues in the CDR3. The CDR3 is CASSYWGHGREAFF. The CDR3 DNA reads as TGTGCCAGCAGTTACTGGGGACATGGGAGGGAAGCTTTCTTT.

The J gene is TRBJ2-3, the V gene TRBV6-5, with a weak D call TRBD1 (6 bases). This CDR3 region has 15 residues. V lost 0 bases and J 6 bases, leaving 13 bases between the germline ends. In germline, CDR1 is MNHEY, CDR2 SVGAGI. CDR3 in DNA: TGTGCCAGCAGTTACTCCTACAGGGTTAGGGATACGCAGTATTTT. It yields the protein CASSYSYRVRDTQYF.

V gene TRBV4-1 combines with J gene TRBJ1-1; tentative D call: TRBD1 (6 bases). V dropped 0 bases and J dropped 1 base, with 15 bases sitting between them. In germline, CDR1 is MGHRA, CDR2 YSYEKL. This CDR3 region has 17 residues. CDR3 loop: CASSQDRQAGGNTEAFF. CDR3 DNA sequence: TGCGCCAGCAGCCAAGATCGACAGGCGGGAGGGAACACTGAAGCTTTCTTT.

This chain joins TRBV3-1 (or the pseudogene TRBV3-2) and TRBJ1-6, with D uncertain. This CDR3 has 14 amino acids. Germline-derived CDR1 and CDR2 are LGHDT and YNNKEL (reference sequence). Trimming stripped 4 bases from V and 10 bases from J, with 14 bases between. The CDR3 spells CASSLTGSESPLHF. In DNA form, the CDR3 reads TGTGCCAGCAGCCTCACCGGCTCCGAATCACCCCTCCACTTT.

V usage is TRBV6-5 and J usage is TRBJ1-5, with TRBD1 matching 8 bases. The CDR3 covers 13 residues. Trimming at V came to 6 bases and at J to 5 bases, leaving 3 bases not matched to a gene. Germline V gene lookup returns CDR1 MNHEY and CDR2 SVGAGI. The CDR3 spells CASRETGDQPQHF. The CDR3 DNA follows: TGTGCCAGCAGGGAGACAGGGGATCAGCCCCAGCATTTT.

This rearrangement joins TRBV7-8 to TRBJ1-2; TRBD1 agrees at 11 bases. The CDR3 length is 16 residues. In germline, CDR1 is SGHVS, CDR2 FQNEAQ. The trim removed 3 bases at V and 3 bases at J, leaving 6 bases unmatched. The CDR3 protein is CASSLLMGQGDYGYTF. The CDR3 coding sequence is TGTGCCAGCAGCTTGCTAATGGGACAGGGGGACTATGGCTACACCTTC.

The DNA for the CDR3 is TGTGCCAGTAGTATAATCAGGGAGCGGCAGCCCCAGCATTTT. This sequence encodes CASSIIRERQPQHF. This chain uses TRBV19 with TRBJ1-5; maybe TRBD1 (5 bases). Germline V gene lookup returns CDR1 LNHDA and CDR2 SQIVND (reference sequence). The length of the CDR3 is 14 residues. With 2 bases removed from V and 7 bases from J, the gap between germline ends came to 12 bases.

The V and J genes are TRBV7-2 and TRBJ2-1; D gene unclear. Trimming took off 1 base at V and 4 bases at J, with 14 bases between the two ends. CDR3 length equals 16 residues. The germline gives CDR1 SGHTA, CDR2 FQGNSA. CDR3 sequence: CASSLETRLTYNEQFF. The DNA for the CDR3 is TGTGCCAGCAGCTTAGAGACACGATTGACATACAATGAGCAGTTCTTC.

The gene calls are TRBV29-1 and TRBJ2-7; D remains ambiguous. This CDR3 spans 14 amino acids. Germline CDR1 and CDR2: SQVTM and ANQGSEA. Trimming removed 4 bases from V and 2 bases from J, with 15 bases in between. CDR3 nucleotides: TGCAGCGTTGTAGGCGTCCACAAGACCTACGAGCAGTACTTC. Amino acids: CSVVGVHKTYEQYF.

V and J are TRBV2 and TRBJ2-5, with TRBD1 matching over 8 bases. There are 15 residues in the CDR3. Trimming cost V 5 bases and J 9 bases; bases outside gene matches: 14. CDR1 and CDR2 (germline): SNHLY, FYNNEI. The CDR3 reads CASSLPGQGLSPQYF. DNA for the CDR3: TGTGCCAGCAGTCTACCTGGACAGGGCCTCTCGCCCCAGTACTTC.

This sequence joins TRBV12-3 or TRBV12-4 and TRBJ1-1; D uncertain. The CDR3 spans 13 residues. With 1 base removed from V and 3 bases from J, the gap between germline ends came to 6 bases. The CDR3 nucleotides are TGTGCCAGCAGTTTAGTATGGGACACTGAAGCTTTCTTT. Residues: CASSLVWDTEAFF.

This rearrangement joins TRBV10-3 to TRBJ1-2; D uncertain. The CDR3 totals 15 residues. The germline V gene has CDR1 ENHRY and CDR2 SYGVKD. Between the trimmed V and J ends, which lost 2 bases and 6 bases, there was a span of 16 bases. This chain's CDR3 is CAISEPGLGRDGYTF. Written as DNA, the CDR3 is TGTGCCATCAGTGAGCCGGGCCTCGGGAGGGATGGCTACACCTTC.

This chain connects TRBV27 to TRBJ1-5; 8 nucleotides line up with TRBD1. Germline values: CDR1 MNHEY, CDR2 SMNVEV (reference sequence). V was pared by 5 bases and J by 2 bases, with 11 bases of the junction left unmatched. This CDR3 has 17 residues. CDR3 nucleotides: TGTGCCAGCAGTCAGGAAGGGGGACAGGCTGGCAATCAGCCCCAGCATTTT. As protein: CASSQEGGQAGNQPQHF.

V and J are TRBV12-3 or TRBV12-4 and TRBJ1-1; 7 bases are a match to TRBD1. This CDR3 region has 13 residues. Trimming cost V 2 bases and J 6 bases; bases outside gene matches: 3. The DNA of the CDR3 is TGTGCCAGCAGTTTACAGGGGGGACCTGAAGCTTTCTTT. Its translation: CASSLQGGPEAFF.

J is TRBJ1-4 and V is TRBV6-1; D possibly corresponds to TRBD1 (6 bases). Germline V gene data show CDR1 as MNHNS and CDR2 as SASEGT. V was shortened by 1 base and J by 7 bases, with 16 bases between the two germline ends. The CDR3 spans 16 residues. The CDR3 spells CASSEGDSGGGEKLFF. The CDR3 bases are TGTGCCAGCAGTGAAGGTGACAGCGGGGGCGGTGAAAAACTGTTTTTT.

V gene TRBV3-1 (or the pseudogene TRBV3-2) combines with J gene TRBJ1-1; D uncertain. V was clipped by 4 bases and J by 4 bases, with 13 bases between them. The CDR3 consists of 14 residues. Germline CDR1 is LGHDT and CDR2 is YNNKEL (reference sequence). The CDR3: CASSPWGGSTEAFF. CDR3 DNA: TGTGCCAGCAGCCCTTGGGGAGGGAGCACTGAAGCTTTCTTT.

The chain is built from TRBV9 and TRBJ1-1; D is unclear. Per the germline V gene, CDR1 is SGDLS and CDR2 is YYNGEE. Trimming took 2 bases from V and 0 from J, leaving 8 bases between them. The CDR3 contains 14 residues. The CDR3 loop reads CASSVSDMNTEAFF. The CDR3 coding sequence is TGTGCCAGCAGCGTCTCCGACATGAACACTGAAGCTTTCTTT.

The V gene is TRBV5-1, the J gene TRBJ2-7; perhaps TRBD1 as D (5 bases). Trimming pared 6 bases from V and 0 bases from J, leaving 13 bases between. The CDR3 length is 14 residues. In germline, CDR1 is SGHRS, CDR2 YFSETQ. The CDR3 DNA follows: TGCGCCAGCACTGCTAGGGGCCCCTCCTACGAGCAGTACTTC. Its translation is CASTARGPSYEQYF.

The V gene is TRBV3-1 (or the pseudogene TRBV3-2), the J gene TRBJ1-2, with 8 bases identical to TRBD1. With 3 bases clipped from V and 4 bases from J, the junction kept 7 bases outside the gene matches. Germline CDR1 and CDR2: LGHDT and YNNKEL (reference sequence). This CDR3 contains 15 residues. The CDR3 DNA sequence: TGTGCCAGCAGCCACAATGGACAGGGAGCCTATGGCTACACCTTC. It yields the protein CASSHNGQGAYGYTF.

V is TRBV5-1 and J is TRBJ2-1; D gene ambiguous. Germline V CDR1 and CDR2: SGHRS, YFSETQ. The V gene lost 0 bases and the J gene lost 8 bases, with 6 bases spanning the gap. The CDR3 is 12 residues long. DNA of the CDR3: TGCGCCAGCAGCTTGGTGGATGATGAGCAGTTCTTC. Protein product: CASSLVDDEQFF.

This chain links TRBV28 with TRBJ1-2; D gene unclear. CDR3 size: 12 residues. Germline V gives CDR1 MDHEN, CDR2 SYDVKM. Trimming left V 5 bases short and J 5 bases short, with 9 bases between. In DNA, the CDR3 is TGTGCCAGCAGTATCCAAAGTTATGGCTACACCTTC. It yields the protein CASSIQSYGYTF.

V is TRBV7-9 and J is TRBJ1-1, with D maybe TRBD1 (6 bases). This CDR3 contains 14 residues. Germline V gene sequence: CDR1 SEHNR, CDR2 FQNEAQ (reference sequence). The V gene lost 1 base and the J gene lost 6 bases, with 12 bases spanning the gap. The CDR3 nucleotides read TGTGCCAGCAGCTTAGAGGGGGGTACCGCTGAAGCTTTCTTT. This codes for CASSLEGGTAEAFF.

The rearrangement links TRBV6-6 to TRBJ2-3, with 10 bases lining up with TRBD2. This CDR3 contains 20 residues. Germline V lookup: CDR1 MNHNY, CDR2 SVGAGI (reference sequence). With 5 bases clipped from V and 0 bases from J, the junction kept 17 bases outside the gene matches. This CDR3 reads CASSPLGGSGGYGSTDTQYF. The CDR3 coding sequence is TGTGCCAGCAGTCCTCTAGGGGGTAGCGGGGGGTATGGAAGCACAGATACGCAGTATTTT.

The rearrangement links TRBV4-1 to TRBJ1-3, with 7 bases lining up with TRBD1. CDR1 and CDR2 from the germline V gene are MGHRA and YSYEKL. V shed 0 bases and J 8 bases; nucleotides not matched to a gene: 7. The CDR3 covers 15 residues. CDR3 nucleotide sequence: TGCGCCAGCAGCCAAGATGCCAGGGGGAAAGACACCATATATTTT. It codes for CASSQDARGKDTIYF.

The V call is TRBV7-3, the J call TRBJ2-3; D not resolved. V dropped 2 bases and J dropped 3 bases, with 12 bases sitting between them. Germline loops: CDR1 SGHTA, CDR2 FQGTGA. The CDR3 spans 15 residues. CDR3 sequence: CASSLGFRGTDTQYF. Here the CDR3 DNA reads TGTGCCAGCAGCTTAGGGTTTCGTGGAACAGATACGCAGTATTTT.

This chain joins TRBV5-1 and TRBJ1-4; tentative D call: TRBD1 (6 bases). V was trimmed by 4 bases and J by 3 bases, leaving 16 bases between them. CDR3 length equals 16 residues. Germline lookup yields CDR1 SGHRS and CDR2 YFSETQ. The CDR3 DNA is TGCGCCAGCAGCCAATTCGGACAGACATCTAATGAAAAACTGTTTTTT. Translation gives CASSQFGQTSNEKLFF.

The chain joins TRBV7-9 to TRBJ2-1, with unresolved D. CDR1 is SEHNR and CDR2 is FQNEAQ in the germline V gene (reference sequence). V was clipped by 1 base and J by 3 bases, with 7 bases between them. The CDR3 has 14 residues. This CDR3 is CASSLVLGYNEQFF. In DNA, the CDR3 is TGTGCCAGCAGCTTAGTGCTGGGCTACAATGAGCAGTTCTTC.

The chain joins TRBV7-9 to TRBJ2-7; TRBD1 might be the D (6 bases). V lost 5 bases and J lost 2, with 16 bases in between. CDR3 length: 15 amino acids. Looked up from germline, CDR1 is SEHNR and CDR2 is FQNEAQ (reference sequence). The CDR3 here is CASSPSRTATYEQYF. CDR3 DNA sequence: TGTGCCAGCAGCCCCTCCCGGACAGCAACCTACGAGCAGTACTTC.

The chain is built from TRBV30 and TRBJ1-1; TRBD1 might be the D (5 bases). The CDR3 consists of 14 residues. CDR1 and CDR2 from the germline V gene are GTSNPN and SVGIG (reference sequence). V was pared by 4 bases and J by 0 bases, with 12 bases between. The CDR3 region is CAWNQGIMNTEAFF. The CDR3, as DNA: TGTGCCTGGAACCAGGGAATAATGAACACTGAAGCTTTCTTT.

Written as DNA, the CDR3 is TGTGCCAGCAGTGTAGCTGGGGGCGGTGGCTACACCTTC. This sequence encodes CASSVAGGGGYTF. This chain connects TRBV2 to TRBJ1-2; D is perhaps TRBD1 (6 bases). CDR3 length: 13 amino acids. Germline V lookup: CDR1 SNHLY, CDR2 FYNNEI. The V gene lost 4 bases and the J gene lost 7 bases, with 13 bases spanning the gap.

V is TRBV3-1 (or the pseudogene TRBV3-2) and J is TRBJ1-2, with D tentatively TRBD1 (5 bases). Germline CDR1 reads LGHDT; CDR2 reads YNNKEL (reference sequence). V lost 0 bases, J lost 8 bases, and 10 bases lay in between. The CDR3 runs to 13 residues. As DNA, the CDR3 is TGTGCCAGCAGCCAAGATGCGAGGACAGGCTACACCTTC. Translation: CASSQDARTGYTF.

The chain links TRBV7-8 to TRBJ2-3; 8 bases fit TRBD2. Trimming cost V 5 bases and J 6 bases; bases outside gene matches: 16. Germline CDR1 SGHVS, CDR2 FQNEAQ. The length of the CDR3 is 17 residues. The CDR3 is CASSVFFYAGGSDTQYF. The CDR3 coding sequence is TGTGCCAGCAGCGTTTTCTTTTATGCGGGGGGATCGGATACGCAGTATTTT.